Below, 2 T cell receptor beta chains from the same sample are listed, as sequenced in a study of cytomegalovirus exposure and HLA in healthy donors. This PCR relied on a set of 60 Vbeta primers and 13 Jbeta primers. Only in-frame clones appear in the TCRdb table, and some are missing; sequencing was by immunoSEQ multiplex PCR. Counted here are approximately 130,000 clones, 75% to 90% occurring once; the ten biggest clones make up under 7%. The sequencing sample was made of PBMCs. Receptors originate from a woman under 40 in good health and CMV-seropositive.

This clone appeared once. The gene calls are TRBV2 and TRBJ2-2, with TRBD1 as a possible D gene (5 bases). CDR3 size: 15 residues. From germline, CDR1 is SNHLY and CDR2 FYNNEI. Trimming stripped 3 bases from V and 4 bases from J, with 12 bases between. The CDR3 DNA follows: TGTGCCAGCAGTGATTACAGGCTGGTCACCGGGGAGCTGTTTTTT. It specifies CASSDYRLVTGELFF.

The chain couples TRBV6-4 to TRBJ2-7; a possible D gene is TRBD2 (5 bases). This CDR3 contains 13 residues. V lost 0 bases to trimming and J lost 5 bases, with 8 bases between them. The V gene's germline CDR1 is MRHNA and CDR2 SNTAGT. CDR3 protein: CASSDSEAHEQYF. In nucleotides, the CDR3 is TGTGCCAGCAGTGACTCGGAGGCCCACGAGCAGTACTTC.